The T cell receptor beta chain described here comes from a study of early T cells in non-severe SARS-CoV-2 infection. Study at large: The input, bulk RNA from unsorted whole blood, was sequenced, and chains were unpaired.

This clonotype was picked up many times. V was clipped by 2 bases and J by 3 bases; unmatched bases: 3. The CDR3 consists of 15 residues. CDR1 and CDR2 from the germline V gene are SEHNR and FQNEAQ (reference sequence). Unique molecular identifiers (one per individual cDNA molecule) were attached. TCRdb passed the 5' RACE reads through MiXCR, listing each CDR3 protein once. The table includes roughly 40,000 distinct CDR3 sequences, approximately 4% detected once. Material for sequencing was whole blood. This TCR was sampled from an adult who was a healthcare worker with PCR-confirmed SARS-CoV-2 infection or an uninfected control (not recorded which). This chain uses TRBV7-9 with TRBJ2-3, with 9 bases fitting TRBD2. The CDR3 coding sequence is TGTGCCAGCAGCTTATCTAGCGGGATAACAGATACGCAGTATTTT. Amino acid sequence: CASSLSSGITDTQYF.